Listed below are T cell receptor beta chains from one sample, sequenced in a study of blood T cell repertoires in COVID-19. Sequencing was performed with immunoSEQ multiplex PCR; in TCRdb, only in-frame clones are kept and a portion is missing. The sample lists a few hundred thousand clones, roughly 90% occurring once. The sequencing sample was made of peripheral blood. Source of these receptors: a woman in her 50s who had recovered from COVID-19. CDR3s include the opening cysteine and the closing phenylalanine or tryptophan. A D gene is named only where the DNA matches it firmly. Some rows have no size entry. The others give once, few or many, or a class for an expanded clone.

>16|TRBJ2-3|.|.|TRBV23-1
TGCGCCAGCAGTCGGTTACAGGGCGCTAGCACAGATACGCAGTATTTT
CASSRLQGASTDTQYF
>16|TRBJ1-1|.|TRBD1|TRBV7-2
TGTGCCAGCAGTAAAGGACAGGGGTCGATGAACACTGAAGCTTTCTTT
CASSKGQGSMNTEAFF
>16|TRBJ2-7|.|TRBD2|TRBV18
TGTGCCAGCTCACCACCGCGCATCGCGGGGGGGGGCGAGCAGTACTTC
CASSPPRIAGGGEQYF
>13|TRBJ2-7|.|.|TRBV7-9
TGTGCCAGCAGCGGGCAGGGGTCCTACGAGCAGTACTTC
CASSGQGSYEQYF
>15|TRBJ1-1|.|TRBD1|TRBV18
TGTGCCAGCTCAGCTAACAGGGGGCCGGTTTCTGAAGCTTTCTTT
CASSANRGPVSEAFF
>16|TRBJ2-1|.|.|TRBV3-1/TRBV3-2
TGTGCCAGCAGCCCATTCCCCGGGACAATTTTACATGAGCAGTTCTTC
CASSPFPGTILHEQFF
>16|TRBJ2-3|.|TRBD1|TRBV27
TGTGCCAGCAGTTTATCTTTCGGACAGGGTGGAGATACGCAGTATTTT
CASSLSFGQGGDTQYF
>15|TRBJ1-4|few|.|TRBV28
TGTGCCAGCAGTTTACACAGTACAACTAATGAAAAACTGTTTTTT
CASSLHSTTNEKLFF
>13|TRBJ1-2|.|TRBD1|TRBV7-2
TGTGCCAGCAGCTTAAGACAGGGGGTGAGCTACACCTTC
CASSLRQGVSYTF
>18|TRBJ2-1|.|TRBD2|TRBV5-6
TGTGCCAGCAGCTTGGTAGCGGGGGGCTCCCGCTCCTACAATGAGCAGTTCTTC
CASSLVAGGSRSYNEQFF
>12|TRBJ1-1|.|.|TRBV13
TGTGCCAGCACCAGGGAGAACACTGAAGCTTTCTTT
CASTRENTEAFF
>15|TRBJ2-1|.|TRBD2|TRBV7-2
TGTGCCAGCAGCTTAGTGTCTAGCGGGAATTTTCGGCAGTTCTTC
CASSLVSSGNFRQFF
>13|TRBJ1-1|.|.|TRBV18
TGTGCCAGCTCACCTAGAGGACAAAGAATGGCTTTCTTT
CASSPRGQRMAFF
>15|TRBJ1-5|.|.|TRBV9
TGTGCCAGCAGCCCTAGCGGCCCTGAGGGTCAGCCCCAGCATTTT
CASSPSGPEGQPQHF
>15|TRBJ2-2|.|TRBD1|TRBV28
TGTGCCAGCAGTCCCGCGGGACAGGGGGCCGGGGAGCTGTTTTTT
CASSPAGQGAGELFF
>14|TRBJ1-5|.|.|TRBV5-3
TGTGCCAGAAGCTTGCGCAGCAGCGGTCAGCCCCAGCATTTT
CARSLRSSGQPQHF
>14|TRBJ2-5|.|TRBD2|TRBV3-1/TRBV3-2
TGTGCCAGCAGCCGGGACGGCGGGGGACAGACCCAGTACTTC
CASSRDGGGQTQYF
>14|TRBJ2-2|few|.|TRBV9
TGTGCCAGCAGCGTAGGGGGGAGGCCCGGGGAGCTGTTTTTT
CASSVGGRPGELFF
>16|TRBJ1-3|.|.|TRBV28
TGTGCCAGCAGTTTAAGGGCTCAGGGCATTGGAAACACCATATATTTT
CASSLRAQGIGNTIYF
>13|TRBJ1-3|.|.|TRBV4-2
TGTGCCAGCAGCCCCGGAGAAGGAAACACCATATATTTT
CASSPGEGNTIYF
>15|TRBJ1-2|.|TRBD1|TRBV5-4
TGTGCCAGCAGCCTGGGTGGGACAGGGGCAATCGGCTACACCTTC
CASSLGGTGAIGYTF
>16|TRBJ2-2|once|TRBD2|TRBV9
TGTGCCAGCAGCCTCAGCGGGAGGGTCAACACCGGGGAGCTGTTTTTT
CASSLSGRVNTGELFF
>14|TRBJ1-5|.|.|TRBV6-6
TGTGCCAGCAGTTACTCGGGGGGGTTGGAGCCCCAGCATTTT
CASSYSGGLEPQHF
>14|TRBJ2-7|.|.|TRBV5-4
TGTGCCAGCAGCTTCTACAGGGAACCCTACGAGCAGTACTTC
CASSFYREPYEQYF
>17|TRBJ1-5|.|TRBD1|TRBV18
TGTGCCAGCTCACCGGGACAGGGGCTAAGGGGCAATCAGCCCCAGCATTTT
CASSPGQGLRGNQPQHF
>14|TRBJ2-1|.|.|TRBV29-1
TGCAGCGCTGACAGGGGATCCGCTCCCGGGGGGGAGTTCTTC
CSADRGSAPGGEFF
>14|TRBJ1-1|once|.|TRBV11-2
TGTGCCAGCAGCATCAGCCTGGGGAGCACTGAAGCTTTCTTT
CASSISLGSTEAFF
>19|TRBJ2-2|few|TRBD2|TRBV4-1
TGCGCCAGCAGCCAGTACCCCTCTAGCGGGGGGGCCGGCACCGGGGAGCTGTTTTTT
CASSQYPSSGGAGTGELFF
>13|TRBJ1-1|.|.|TRBV28
TGTGCCAGCAGAGGACATTCGAACACTGAAGCTTTCTTT
CASRGHSNTEAFF
>16|TRBJ1-5|.|.|TRBV6-5
TGTGCCAGCAGTTACTCGTATCCGGCTCCGGGTCAGCCCCAGCATTTT
CASSYSYPAPGQPQHF
>14|TRBJ2-5|.|.|TRBV27
TGTGCCAGCAGTTTATCGATGAGTCAAGAGACCCAGTACTTC
CASSLSMSQETQYF
>15|TRBJ2-7|once|.|TRBV4-3
TGCGCCAGCAGCCAGACAGGGTACTCCGCGGGAGAGCAGTACTTC
CASSQTGYSAGEQYF
>14|TRBJ1-1|few|TRBD1|TRBV7-9
TGTGCCAGCAGCCCCGGGACAGGAGGCACTGAAGCTTTCTTT
CASSPGTGGTEAFF
>21|TRBJ2-5|.|TRBD2|TRBV9
TGTGCCAGCAGCGTAGCGCCGATAGTCGGACTAGCGGGAGGGGGCCAAGAGACCCAGTACTTC
CASSVAPIVGLAGGGQETQYF
>15|TRBJ1-6|.|.|TRBV5-1
TGCGCCAGCAGCTTGGCGAGCTCCTATAATTCACCCCTCCACTTT
CASSLASSYNSPLHF
>17|TRBJ1-1|once|.|TRBV9
TGTGCCAGCAGCGATAAAGGGGACATCTACTTAAACACTGAAGCTTTCTTT
CASSDKGDIYLNTEAFF
>16|TRBJ2-1|.|TRBD2|TRBV6-5
TGTGCCAGCAGTTCCATGACTAGCGGGCCTGTCTATGAGCAGTTCTTC
CASSSMTSGPVYEQFF
>14|TRBJ1-6|.|.|TRBV27
TGTGCCAGCAGTTTCCTACTACCGGATTCACCCCTCCACTTT
CASSFLLPDSPLHF
>14|TRBJ2-5|.|TRBD1|TRBV4-3
TGCGCCAGCAGCCAAGACAGGGGGCAAGAGACCCAGTACTTC
CASSQDRGQETQYF
>14|TRBJ1-5|few|.|TRBV28
TGTGCCAGCACCCTTGCCGGGGTAGGTCAGCCCCAGCATTTT
CASTLAGVGQPQHF
>14|TRBJ2-7|.|TRBD1|TRBV5-5
TGTGCCAGCAGCCCGGGACAGGTTCCCTACGAGCAGTACTTC
CASSPGQVPYEQYF
>13|TRBJ2-5|once|.|TRBV6-2/TRBV6-3
TGTGCCAGCAGTTTCGTGACGGGGGTGTCCCAGTACTTC
CASSFVTGVSQYF
>13|TRBJ1-1|once|TRBD1|TRBV7-3
TGTGCCAGCAGCCTCAGGGGGAACGCTGAAGCTTTCTTT
CASSLRGNAEAFF
>14|TRBJ2-7|.|.|TRBV9
TGTGCCAGCAGCCCTGGAGGACAGTCCTACGAGCAGTACTTC
CASSPGGQSYEQYF
>17|TRBJ1-3|few|TRBD1|TRBV5-1
TGCGCCAGCAGCTTGTCGTCGGGGACAGGGAGCGGAAACACCATATATTTT
CASSLSSGTGSGNTIYF
>15|TRBJ1-1|.|.|TRBV5-6
TGTGCCAGCAGCTTGCTGGCGGCGGGCGGCACTGAAGCTTTCTTT
CASSLLAAGGTEAFF
>15|TRBJ1-1|.|.|TRBV7-5
TGTGCCAGAAGCTGTGGACAGGGGATTAGCACTGAAGCTTTCTTT
CARSCGQGISTEAFF
>14|TRBJ1-2|.|TRBD1|TRBV5-1
TGCGCCAGCAGCTTGGACACAGGGGGCGGCGGCTACACCTTC
CASSLDTGGGGYTF
>16|TRBJ1-3|.|.|TRBV27
TGTGCCAGCAGTCCCCGACAGGCACCCCCTGGAAACACCATATATTTT
CASSPRQAPPGNTIYF
>12|TRBJ2-3|.|.|TRBV6-5
TGTGCCAGCAGTTCGGTGTCAGATACGCAGTATTTT
CASSSVSDTQYF
>14|TRBJ1-1|.|.|TRBV7-3
TGTGCCAGCAGCCTCGCAGGGGAGAACACTGAAGCTTTCTTT
CASSLAGENTEAFF
>13|TRBJ2-1|.|.|TRBV6-6
TGTGCCAGCAGTTACGCGCCCCGAGGAGAGCAGTTCTTC
CASSYAPRGEQFF
>15|TRBJ1-5|.|.|TRBV28
TGTGCCAGCAGTTTATCGCTTTCGGGGAACCAGCCCCAGCATTTT
CASSLSLSGNQPQHF
>13|TRBJ2-1|.|.|TRBV27
TGTGCCAGCAGTACCGACACTCACAATGAGCAGTTCTTC
CASSTDTHNEQFF
>19|TRBJ1-1|.|.|TRBV4-3
TGCGCCAGCAGCCAAGCGGTCGGCACATTAGCCTTCATGAACACTGAAGCTTTCTTT
CASSQAVGTLAFMNTEAFF
>13|TRBJ1-5|.|.|TRBV5-1
TGCGCCAGCAGCTTGAGAGGTCCTCAGCCCCAGCATTTT
CASSLRGPQPQHF